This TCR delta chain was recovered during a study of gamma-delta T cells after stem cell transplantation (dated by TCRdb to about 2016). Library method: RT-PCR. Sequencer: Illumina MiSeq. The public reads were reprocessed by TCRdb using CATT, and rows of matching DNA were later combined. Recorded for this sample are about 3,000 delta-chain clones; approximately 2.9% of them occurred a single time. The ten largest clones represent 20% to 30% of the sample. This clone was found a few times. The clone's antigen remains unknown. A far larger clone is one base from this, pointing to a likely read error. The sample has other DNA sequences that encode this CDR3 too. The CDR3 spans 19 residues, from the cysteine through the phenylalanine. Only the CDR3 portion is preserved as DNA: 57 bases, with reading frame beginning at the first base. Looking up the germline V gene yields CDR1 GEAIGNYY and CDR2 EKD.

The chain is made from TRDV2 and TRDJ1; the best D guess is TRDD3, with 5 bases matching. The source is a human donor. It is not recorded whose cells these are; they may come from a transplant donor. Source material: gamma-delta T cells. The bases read TGTGCCTGCGACACCGCGTGGCGGGGGGCCCGGCTTACACCCGATAAACTCATCTTT. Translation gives CACDTAWRGARLTPDKLIF.